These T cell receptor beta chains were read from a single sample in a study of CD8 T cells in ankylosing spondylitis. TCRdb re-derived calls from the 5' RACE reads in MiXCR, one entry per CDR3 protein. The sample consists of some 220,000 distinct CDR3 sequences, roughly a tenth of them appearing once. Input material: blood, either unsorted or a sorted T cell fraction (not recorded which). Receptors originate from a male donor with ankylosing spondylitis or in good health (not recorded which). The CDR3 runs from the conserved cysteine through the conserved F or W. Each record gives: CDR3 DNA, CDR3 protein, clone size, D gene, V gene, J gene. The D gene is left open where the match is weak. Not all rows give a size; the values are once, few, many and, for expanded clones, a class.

CDR3 DNA: TGTGCCAGCAGCATACAGGGGGCCGGTGGGACTGAAGCTTTCTTT; CDR3 protein: CASSIQGAGGTEAFF; clone size: many; D gene: TRBD1; V gene: TRBV9; J gene: TRBJ1-1
CDR3 DNA: TGCAGTGCTTCTGGGACTAGCGGGACACCCGATACGCAGTATTTT; CDR3 protein: CSASGTSGTPDTQYF; clone size: many; D gene: TRBD2; V gene: TRBV20-1; J gene: TRBJ2-3
CDR3 DNA: TGTGCCAGCAGTGGAGGGGAGACCCAGTACTTC; CDR3 protein: CASSGGETQYF; clone size: many; D gene: .; V gene: TRBV2; J gene: TRBJ2-5
CDR3 DNA: TGTGCCAGCACCCAAGGACTAGCGGGGAATGAGCAGTTCTTC; CDR3 protein: CASTQGLAGNEQFF; clone size: many; D gene: TRBD2; V gene: TRBV6-1; J gene: TRBJ2-1
CDR3 DNA: TGTGCCAGCAGCTTAGACTACAGGGCCCCGGAAACTGAAGCTTTCTTT; CDR3 protein: CASSLDYRAPETEAFF; clone size: few; D gene: .; V gene: TRBV7-2; J gene: TRBJ1-1
CDR3 DNA: TGTGCCAGCAGTGAACCGGGACCCCTGAACTATGGCTACACCTTC; CDR3 protein: CASSEPGPLNYGYTF; clone size: many; D gene: .; V gene: TRBV25-1; J gene: TRBJ1-2
CDR3 DNA: TGCGCCAGCAGCCAAGGTGAGACTCTGAGCTCCTACGAGCAGTACTTC; CDR3 protein: CASSQGETLSSYEQYF; clone size: many; D gene: .; V gene: TRBV4-1; J gene: TRBJ2-7
CDR3 DNA: TGTGCCACCAGTGATCCCAGCCCGGGACGCGGCACAGATACGCAGTATTTT; CDR3 protein: CATSDPSPGRGTDTQYF; clone size: once; D gene: .; V gene: TRBV24-1; J gene: TRBJ2-3
CDR3 DNA: TGCAGTGCTCTAGCGGGAGGACGGGCAGATACGCAGTATTTT; CDR3 protein: CSALAGGRADTQYF; clone size: many; D gene: TRBD2; V gene: TRBV20-1; J gene: TRBJ2-3
CDR3 DNA: TGTGCCAGCAGTTTAGAGCCCGCCAACACTGAAGCTTTCTTT; CDR3 protein: CASSLEPANTEAFF; clone size: many; D gene: .; V gene: TRBV12-3/TRBV12-4; J gene: TRBJ1-1
CDR3 DNA: TGTGCCAGCACCTTAGCGGGGGGCACAGATACGCAGTATTTT; CDR3 protein: CASTLAGGTDTQYF; clone size: many; D gene: TRBD2; V gene: TRBV6-1; J gene: TRBJ2-3
CDR3 DNA: TGTGCCAGCAGCTTAACCCAGGGATTGAGCTATGGCTACACCTTC; CDR3 protein: CASSLTQGLSYGYTF; clone size: .; D gene: .; V gene: TRBV7-9; J gene: TRBJ1-2
CDR3 DNA: TGCGCCAGCAGCACCGACAGGAGGGTCCAAGAGACCCAGTACTTC; CDR3 protein: CASSTDRRVQETQYF; clone size: many; D gene: .; V gene: TRBV5-1; J gene: TRBJ2-5
CDR3 DNA: TGTGCCAGCAGCGCCGGCCCAGAGACCCAGTACTTC; CDR3 protein: CASSAGPETQYF; clone size: many; D gene: .; V gene: TRBV6-5; J gene: TRBJ2-5
CDR3 DNA: TGCGCCAGCAGGCCTGGACGGGGTAATGAAAAACTGTTTTTT; CDR3 protein: CASRPGRGNEKLFF; clone size: many; D gene: .; V gene: TRBV5-1; J gene: TRBJ1-4
CDR3 DNA: TGCAGCGTTGCGGGGGGCCAAGAGACCCAGTACTTC; CDR3 protein: CSVAGGQETQYF; clone size: many; D gene: TRBD2; V gene: TRBV29-1; J gene: TRBJ2-5
CDR3 DNA: TGCGCCAGCGAGGATATAGCGGGGGACCCCCAAGAGACCCAGTACTTC; CDR3 protein: CASEDIAGDPQETQYF; clone size: few; D gene: TRBD2; V gene: TRBV10-1; J gene: TRBJ2-5
CDR3 DNA: TGCAGCGTTGAAGGCCTGCATCGGCAGACCCAGTACTTC; CDR3 protein: CSVEGLHRQTQYF; clone size: many; D gene: .; V gene: TRBV29-1; J gene: TRBJ2-5
CDR3 DNA: TGCGCCAGCAGCTTGAGCGGGAGGGCAGGGGCAGATACGCAGTATTTT; CDR3 protein: CASSLSGRAGADTQYF; clone size: many; D gene: TRBD2; V gene: TRBV5-1; J gene: TRBJ2-3
CDR3 DNA: TGTGCCAGCAGCTTAGGGGGGGCCAGGAACACTGAAGCTTTCTTT; CDR3 protein: CASSLGGARNTEAFF; clone size: few; D gene: .; V gene: TRBV5-6; J gene: TRBJ1-1
CDR3 DNA: TGTGCCAGTAGTTTCTCGGGACAGGGAACTAATGAAAAACTGTTTTTT; CDR3 protein: CASSFSGQGTNEKLFF; clone size: many; D gene: TRBD1; V gene: TRBV19; J gene: TRBJ1-4
CDR3 DNA: TGCGCCAGCAGCCAAGATGAGACAGGATATTACGAGCAGTACTTC; CDR3 protein: CASSQDETGYYEQYF; clone size: few; D gene: .; V gene: TRBV4-1; J gene: TRBJ2-7
CDR3 DNA: TGTGCCAGCAGCCAAGACAGGGGGCAGGGTGGCTACACCTTC; CDR3 protein: CASSQDRGQGGYTF; clone size: .; D gene: TRBD1; V gene: TRBV4-2; J gene: TRBJ1-2
CDR3 DNA: TGTGCCAGCAGCGTTACCGGGACTAGCGGGGGTCTGATCGAGCAGTACTTC; CDR3 protein: CASSVTGTSGGLIEQYF; clone size: many; D gene: TRBD2; V gene: TRBV7-8; J gene: TRBJ2-7
CDR3 DNA: TGTGCCAGCAGCTTAGACGGGCAGTCGAACACTGAAGCTTTCTTT; CDR3 protein: CASSLDGQSNTEAFF; clone size: few; D gene: .; V gene: TRBV7-8; J gene: TRBJ1-1
CDR3 DNA: TGTGCCAGCAGACCCCTGAGGGGAGAAGCTTTCTTT; CDR3 protein: CASRPLRGEAFF; clone size: many; D gene: .; V gene: TRBV28; J gene: TRBJ1-1